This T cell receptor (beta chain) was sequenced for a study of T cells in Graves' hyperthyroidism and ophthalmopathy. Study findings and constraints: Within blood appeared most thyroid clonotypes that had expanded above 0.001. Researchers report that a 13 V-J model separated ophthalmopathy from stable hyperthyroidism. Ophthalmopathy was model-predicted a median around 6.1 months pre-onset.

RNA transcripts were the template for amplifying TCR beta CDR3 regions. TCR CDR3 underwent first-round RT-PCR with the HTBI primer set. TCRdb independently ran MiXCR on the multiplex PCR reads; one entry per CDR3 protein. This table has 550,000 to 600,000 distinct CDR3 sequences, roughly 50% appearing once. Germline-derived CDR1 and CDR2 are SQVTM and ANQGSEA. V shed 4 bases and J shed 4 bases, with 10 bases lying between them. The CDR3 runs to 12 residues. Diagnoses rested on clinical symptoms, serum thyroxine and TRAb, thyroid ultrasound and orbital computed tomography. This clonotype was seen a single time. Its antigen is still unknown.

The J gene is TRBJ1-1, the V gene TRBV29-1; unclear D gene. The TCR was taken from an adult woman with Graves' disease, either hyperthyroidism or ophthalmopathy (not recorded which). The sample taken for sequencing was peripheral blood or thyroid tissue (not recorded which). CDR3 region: CSVGGPTTEAFF. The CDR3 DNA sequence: TGCAGCGTTGGCGGTCCGACCACTGAAGCTTTCTTT.